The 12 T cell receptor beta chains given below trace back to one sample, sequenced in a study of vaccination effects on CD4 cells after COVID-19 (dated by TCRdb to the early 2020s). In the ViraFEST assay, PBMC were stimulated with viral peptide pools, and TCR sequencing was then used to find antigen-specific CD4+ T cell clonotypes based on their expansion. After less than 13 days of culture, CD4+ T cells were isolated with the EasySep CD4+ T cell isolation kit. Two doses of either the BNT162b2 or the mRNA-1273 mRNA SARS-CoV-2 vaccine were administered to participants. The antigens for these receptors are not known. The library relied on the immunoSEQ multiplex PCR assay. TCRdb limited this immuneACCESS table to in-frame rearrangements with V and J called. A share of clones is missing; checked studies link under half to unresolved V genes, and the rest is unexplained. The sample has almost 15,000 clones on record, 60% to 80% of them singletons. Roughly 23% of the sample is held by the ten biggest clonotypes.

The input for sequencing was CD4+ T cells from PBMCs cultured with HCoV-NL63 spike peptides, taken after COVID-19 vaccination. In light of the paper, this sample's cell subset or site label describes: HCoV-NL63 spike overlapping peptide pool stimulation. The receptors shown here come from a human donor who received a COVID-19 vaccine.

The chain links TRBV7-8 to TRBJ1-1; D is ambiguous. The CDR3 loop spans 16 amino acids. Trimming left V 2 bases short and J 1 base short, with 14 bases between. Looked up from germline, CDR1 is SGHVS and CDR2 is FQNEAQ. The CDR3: CASSLISIIGNTEAFF. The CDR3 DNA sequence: TGTGCCAGCAGCTTAATTAGTATCATCGGGAACACTGAAGCTTTCTTT.

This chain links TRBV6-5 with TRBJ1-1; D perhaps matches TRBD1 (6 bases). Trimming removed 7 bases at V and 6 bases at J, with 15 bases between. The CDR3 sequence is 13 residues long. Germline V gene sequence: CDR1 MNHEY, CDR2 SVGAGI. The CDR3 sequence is CASNVDRSSEAFF. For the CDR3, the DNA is TGTGCCAGCAACGTTGACAGGAGCTCTGAAGCTTTCTTT.

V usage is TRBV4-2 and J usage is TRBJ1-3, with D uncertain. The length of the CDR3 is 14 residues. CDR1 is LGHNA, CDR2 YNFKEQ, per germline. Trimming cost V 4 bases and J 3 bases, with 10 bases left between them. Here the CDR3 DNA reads TGTGCCAGCAGCCCCCAGGTGTTTGGAAACACCATATATTTT. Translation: CASSPQVFGNTIYF.

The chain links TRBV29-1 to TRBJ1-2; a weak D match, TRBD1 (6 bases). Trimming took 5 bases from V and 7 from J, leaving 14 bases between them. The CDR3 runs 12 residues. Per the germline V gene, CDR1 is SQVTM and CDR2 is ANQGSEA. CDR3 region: CSVRTGPGGYTF. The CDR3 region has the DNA TGCAGCGTTCGAACAGGGCCGGGTGGCTACACCTTC.

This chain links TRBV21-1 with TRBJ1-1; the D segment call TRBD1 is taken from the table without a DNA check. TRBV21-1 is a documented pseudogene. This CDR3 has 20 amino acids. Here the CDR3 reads CASSRVRRGRLGVVDTEAFF. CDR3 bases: TGTGCCAGCAGCAGGGTGCGGAGGGGGCGCCTCGGGGTCGTGGACACTGAAGCTTTCTTT.

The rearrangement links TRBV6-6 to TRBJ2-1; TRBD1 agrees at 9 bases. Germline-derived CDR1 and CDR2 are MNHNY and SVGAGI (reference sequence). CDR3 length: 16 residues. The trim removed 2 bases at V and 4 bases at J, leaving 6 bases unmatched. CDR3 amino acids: CASSYGTGLRYNEQFF. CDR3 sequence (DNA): TGTGCCAGCAGTTACGGGACAGGGTTGCGTTACAATGAGCAGTTCTTC.

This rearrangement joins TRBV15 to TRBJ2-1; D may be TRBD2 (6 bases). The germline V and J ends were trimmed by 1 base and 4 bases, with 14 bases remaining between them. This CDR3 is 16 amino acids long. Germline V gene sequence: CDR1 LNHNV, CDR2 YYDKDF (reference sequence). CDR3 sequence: CATSRAAGPPYNEQFF. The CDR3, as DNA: TGTGCCACCAGCAGAGCGGCGGGGCCCCCTTACAATGAGCAGTTCTTC.

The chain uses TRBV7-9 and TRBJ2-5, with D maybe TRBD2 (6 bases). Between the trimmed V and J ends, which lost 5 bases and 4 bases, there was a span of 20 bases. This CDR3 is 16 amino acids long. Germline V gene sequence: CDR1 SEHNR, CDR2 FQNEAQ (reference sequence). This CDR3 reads CASSRGMGKRAETQYF. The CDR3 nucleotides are TGTGCCAGCAGCCGGGGGATGGGCAAAAGGGCAGAGACCCAGTACTTC.

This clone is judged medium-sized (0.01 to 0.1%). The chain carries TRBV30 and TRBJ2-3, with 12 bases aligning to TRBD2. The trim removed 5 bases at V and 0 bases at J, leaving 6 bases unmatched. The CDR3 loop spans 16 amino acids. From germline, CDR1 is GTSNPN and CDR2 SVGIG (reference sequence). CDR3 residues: CAWASGRGKSTDTQYF. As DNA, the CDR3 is TGTGCCTGGGCTAGCGGGAGGGGTAAGAGCACAGATACGCAGTATTTT.

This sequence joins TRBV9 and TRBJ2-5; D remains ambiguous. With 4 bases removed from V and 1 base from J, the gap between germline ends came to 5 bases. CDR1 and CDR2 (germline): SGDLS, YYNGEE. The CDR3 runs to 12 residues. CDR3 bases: TGTGCCAGCAGCCCCTTCCAAGAGACCCAGTACTTC. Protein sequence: CASSPFQETQYF.

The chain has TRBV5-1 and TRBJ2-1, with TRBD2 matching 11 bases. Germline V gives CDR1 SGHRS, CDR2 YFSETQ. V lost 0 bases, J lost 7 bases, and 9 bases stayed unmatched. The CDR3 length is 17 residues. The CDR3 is CASSLARLAGSPNEQFF. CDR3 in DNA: TGCGCCAGCAGCTTGGCCAGACTAGCGGGAAGCCCTAATGAGCAGTTCTTC.

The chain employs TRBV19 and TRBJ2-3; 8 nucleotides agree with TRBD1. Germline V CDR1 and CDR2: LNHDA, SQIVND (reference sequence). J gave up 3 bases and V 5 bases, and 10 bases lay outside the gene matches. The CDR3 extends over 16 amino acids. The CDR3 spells CASSLGSGGLTDTQYF. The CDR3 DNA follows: TGTGCCAGTAGTCTCGGTTCAGGGGGCTTAACAGATACGCAGTATTTT. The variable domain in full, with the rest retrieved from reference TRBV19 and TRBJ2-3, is DGGITQSPKYLFRKEGQNVTLSCEQNLNHDAMYWYRQDPGQGLRLIYYSQIVNDFQKGDIAEGYSVSREKKESFPLTVTSAQKNPTAFYLCASSLGSGGLTDTQYFGPGTRLTVL.